This is a list of T cell receptor beta chains from one sample in a study of blood T cell repertoires in COVID-19. Sequencing was performed with immunoSEQ multiplex PCR; in TCRdb, only in-frame clones are kept and a portion is missing. The repertoire holds 35,000 to 55,000 clones, with more than 90% as singletons. The material sequenced was peripheral blood. These receptors were collected from a man between 65 and 79 years old with active COVID-19. Each CDR3 is given with its conserved first and last residue. The D gene is left open where the match is weak. Part of the rows lack a size; the others show once, few, many or a class for expanded clones.

cdr3_length: 16; v_call: TRBV4-3; clone_size: NA; j_call: TRBJ1-2; d_call: TRBD1; cdr3_aa: CASSQDLRQGIEGYTF; cdr3_nt: TGCGCCAGCAGCCAAGATCTGAGACAGGGGATCGAGGGCTACACCTTC
cdr3_length: 15; v_call: TRBV2; clone_size: NA; j_call: TRBJ1-6; d_call: NA; cdr3_aa: CASSAGQPFYSPLHF; cdr3_nt: TGTGCCAGCAGTGCCGGACAGCCGTTTTATTCACCCCTCCACTTT
cdr3_length: 16; v_call: TRBV7-9; clone_size: NA; j_call: TRBJ2-2; d_call: NA; cdr3_aa: CASSFSGPTNTGELFF; cdr3_nt: TGTGCCAGCAGCTTCAGCGGGCCTACGAACACCGGGGAGCTGTTTTTT
cdr3_length: 15; v_call: TRBV28; clone_size: NA; j_call: TRBJ2-3; d_call: TRBD2; cdr3_aa: CASRPTREGADTQYF; cdr3_nt: TGTGCCAGCAGGCCAACTCGGGAGGGCGCAGATACGCAGTATTTT
cdr3_length: 17; v_call: TRBV24-1; clone_size: NA; j_call: TRBJ2-1; d_call: TRBD2; cdr3_aa: CATSVYGTSGPYNEQFF; cdr3_nt: TGTGCCACCAGTGTTTATGGGACTAGCGGGCCCTACAATGAGCAGTTCTTC
cdr3_length: 16; v_call: TRBV11-2; clone_size: NA; j_call: TRBJ2-1; d_call: TRBD2; cdr3_aa: CASSLWGGGTDNEQFF; cdr3_nt: TGTGCCAGCAGCTTATGGGGCGGGGGTACGGACAATGAGCAGTTCTTC
cdr3_length: 13; v_call: TRBV19; clone_size: NA; j_call: TRBJ2-7; d_call: NA; cdr3_aa: CASSMGATYEQYF; cdr3_nt: TGTGCCAGTAGTATGGGGGCAACTTACGAGCAGTACTTC
cdr3_length: 14; v_call: TRBV4-3; clone_size: NA; j_call: TRBJ2-5; d_call: NA; cdr3_aa: CASSVGRLDETQYF; cdr3_nt: TGCGCCAGCAGCGTGGGTCGGCTAGACGAGACCCAGTACTTC
cdr3_length: 14; v_call: TRBV5-5; clone_size: NA; j_call: TRBJ1-2; d_call: TRBD1; cdr3_aa: CASSSGQGAHGYTF; cdr3_nt: TGTGCCAGCAGCTCGGGACAGGGGGCGCATGGCTACACCTTC
cdr3_length: 15; v_call: TRBV7-2; clone_size: NA; j_call: TRBJ1-3; d_call: NA; cdr3_aa: CASSSQRTAGNTIYF; cdr3_nt: TGTGCCAGCAGCTCCCAAAGGACAGCTGGAAACACCATATATTTT
cdr3_length: 15; v_call: TRBV6-5; clone_size: NA; j_call: TRBJ2-3; d_call: TRBD1; cdr3_aa: CASSAGGQVQPTQYF; cdr3_nt: TGTGCCAGCAGCGCAGGGGGACAGGTTCAACCTACGCAGTATTTT
cdr3_length: 12; v_call: TRBV12-3/TRBV12-4; clone_size: once; j_call: TRBJ1-1; d_call: NA; cdr3_aa: CASRRGSTQAFF; cdr3_nt: TGTGCCAGCAGGCGGGGGTCTACCCAAGCTTTCTTT
cdr3_length: 18; v_call: TRBV7-2; clone_size: NA; j_call: TRBJ2-1; d_call: NA; cdr3_aa: CASSPQGGVSFSYNEQFF; cdr3_nt: TGTGCCAGCAGCCCCCAGGGCGGGGTCTCCTTCTCCTACAATGAGCAGTTCTTC
cdr3_length: 16; v_call: TRBV3-1/TRBV3-2; clone_size: NA; j_call: TRBJ2-1; d_call: NA; cdr3_aa: CASSQGRSRLYNEQFF; cdr3_nt: TGTGCCAGCAGCCAAGGTCGGTCTAGACTATACAATGAGCAGTTCTTC
cdr3_length: 14; v_call: TRBV5-5; clone_size: once; j_call: TRBJ2-3; d_call: NA; cdr3_aa: CASSAPGRMDTQYF; cdr3_nt: TGTGCCAGCAGTGCCCCAGGAAGAATGGATACGCAGTATTTT